A single sample gave rise to the 6 T cell receptor beta chains below, sequenced in a study of T cell responses to AZD1222 COVID-19 vaccine. Generated by immunoSEQ multiplex PCR, the TCRdb table keeps only in-frame clones and is missing some. In the table there are about 110,000 clones, about 86% of which are singletons. Sequencing used peripheral blood, obtained on day 0 of AZD1222 vaccination. These receptors were collected from an adult in good health.

In this sample, this clone turned up a few times. The chain employs TRBV27 and TRBJ1-3; D might be TRBD1 (5 bases). The CDR3 runs 15 residues. Germline V CDR1 and CDR2: MNHEY, SMNVEV (reference sequence). V lost 5 bases, J lost 3 bases, and 14 bases lay in between. CDR3 amino acids: CASSPLGAGGNTIYF. The CDR3 bases are TGTGCCAGCAGTCCACTTGGGGCTGGTGGAAACACCATATATTTT.

CDR3 bases: TGTGCCAGCAGCGCCGGGACAGATAATTCACCCCTCCACTTT. It translates to CASSAGTDNSPLHF. The chain carries TRBV11-2 and TRBJ1-6; 7 positions agree with TRBD1. Per germline, CDR1 SGHAT and CDR2 FQNNGV. Germline trimming cut 5 bases from V and 5 bases from J; bases unmatched to any gene: 3. The CDR3 contains 14 residues.

The chain employs TRBV25-1 and TRBJ1-2; tentative D call: TRBD1 (6 bases). The CDR3 has 15 residues. CDR1 and CDR2 from the germline V gene are MGHDK and SYGVNS. Trimming cost V 5 bases and J 2 bases, with 15 bases left between them. The CDR3 nucleotides read TGTGCCAGCAGTTACCCAGGGGTGGGAAACTATGGCTACACCTTC. This sequence encodes CASSYPGVGNYGYTF.

The chain employs TRBV2 and TRBJ1-2; perhaps TRBD1 as D (5 bases). The ends were cut back, 1 base at V and 6 bases at J, with 9 bases in the middle. The CDR3 totals 13 residues. Per the germline V gene, CDR1 is SNHLY and CDR2 is FYNNEI. CDR3 sequence reads: CASSEDRINGYTF. The CDR3 DNA reads as TGTGCCAGCAGTGAAGACAGGATAAATGGCTACACCTTC.

About this clone: An end of the junction differs from the germline gene, which may be a read error. The chain is built from TRBV20-1 and TRBJ2-1; 7 bases are a match to TRBD2. The germline CDR1 and CDR2 sequences are DFQATT and SNEGSKA (reference sequence). CDR3 length: 11 amino acids. CDR3: CAGVLYNEQFF. Written as DNA, the CDR3 is TGTGCGGGAGTTCTTTACAATGAGCAGTTCTTC.

V is TRBV5-1 and J is TRBJ1-4; D ambiguous. There are 14 residues in the CDR3. Between the trimmed V and J ends, which lost 0 bases and 3 bases, there was a span of 6 bases. Germline CDR1 reads SGHRS; CDR2 reads YFSETQ. The CDR3 protein is CASSLGVSNEKLFF. The CDR3 bases are TGCGCCAGCAGCTTGGGGGTATCTAATGAAAAACTGTTTTTT. Filled out from reference TRBV5-1 and TRBJ1-4, the complete variable domain reads KAGVTQTPRYLIKTRGQQVTLSCSPISGHRSVSWYQQTPGQGLQFLFEYFSETQRNKGNFPGRFSGRQFSNSRSEMNVSTLELGDSALYLCASSLGVSNEKLFFGSGTQLSVL.